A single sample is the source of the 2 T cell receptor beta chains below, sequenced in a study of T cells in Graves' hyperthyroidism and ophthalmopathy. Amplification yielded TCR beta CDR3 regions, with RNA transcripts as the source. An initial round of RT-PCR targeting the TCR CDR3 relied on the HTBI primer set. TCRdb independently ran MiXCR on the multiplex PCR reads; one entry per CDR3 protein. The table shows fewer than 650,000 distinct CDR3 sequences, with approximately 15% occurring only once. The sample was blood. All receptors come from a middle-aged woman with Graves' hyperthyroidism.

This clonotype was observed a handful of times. The CDR3 DNA reads TGTGCCATCTTCGGGACATTACCAGGAGAGCAGTACTTC. It is translated as CAIFGTLPGEQYF. The rearrangement joins TRBV27 to TRBJ2-7, with a tentative D call TRBD1 (6 bases). This CDR3 spans 13 amino acids. Trimming took 10 bases from V and 7 from J, leaving 20 bases between them. CDR1 and CDR2 from the germline V gene are MNHEY and SMNVEV (reference sequence).

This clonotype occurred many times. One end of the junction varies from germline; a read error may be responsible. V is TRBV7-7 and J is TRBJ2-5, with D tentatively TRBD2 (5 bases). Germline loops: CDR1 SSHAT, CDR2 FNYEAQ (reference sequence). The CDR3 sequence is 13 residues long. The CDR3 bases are TGTGCTAGCAGCCCCGGGATCCAAGAGACCCAGTACTTC. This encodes CASSPGIQETQYF.